Listed below are T cell receptor beta chains from one sample, sequenced in a study of early T cells in non-severe SARS-CoV-2 infection. TCRdb independently ran MiXCR on the 5' RACE reads; one entry per CDR3 protein. The data show over 30,000 distinct CDR3 sequences, approximately 7.1% seen once. The sample in question was whole blood, obtained at baseline. These receptors came from an adult who was a healthcare worker with PCR-confirmed SARS-CoV-2 infection or an uninfected control (not recorded which). Each CDR3 is given with its conserved first and last residue. Each record gives: V gene, clone size, J gene, CDR3 protein. Expanded clones get a size class; other rows say once, few or many, or leave the size out.

V gene: TRBV29-1
clone size: few
J gene: TRBJ2-1
CDR3 protein: CSVQGGRGNEQFF

V gene: TRBV6-1
clone size: few
J gene: TRBJ1-4
CDR3 protein: CASIPPGWGEKLFF

V gene: TRBV18
clone size: many
J gene: TRBJ2-3
CDR3 protein: CASSAPLAGGKDTQYF

V gene: TRBV18
clone size: few
J gene: TRBJ1-1
CDR3 protein: CASSPQGASAEAFF

V gene: TRBV7-3
clone size: many
J gene: TRBJ2-2
CDR3 protein: CASGTAARSGTGELFF

V gene: TRBV5-1
clone size: few
J gene: TRBJ2-6
CDR3 protein: CASSATGSGANVLTF

V gene: TRBV5-1
clone size: few
J gene: TRBJ2-5
CDR3 protein: CASSQTSGQETQYF

V gene: TRBV6-2/TRBV6-3
clone size: NA
J gene: TRBJ1-5
CDR3 protein: CASSYPLTGASNQPQHF

V gene: TRBV5-1
clone size: many
J gene: TRBJ2-7
CDR3 protein: CASSLLAGEDEQYF

V gene: TRBV6-5
clone size: many
J gene: TRBJ2-1
CDR3 protein: CATSVSGDRAYYNEQFF

V gene: TRBV3-1
clone size: few
J gene: TRBJ2-1
CDR3 protein: CASSSDRGRVYNEQFF

V gene: TRBV19
clone size: medium-sized
J gene: TRBJ2-1
CDR3 protein: CASSIAGPAEQFF

V gene: TRBV29-1
clone size: few
J gene: TRBJ1-2
CDR3 protein: CSIAGQGNGYTF

V gene: TRBV19
clone size: many
J gene: TRBJ2-6
CDR3 protein: CASSPRTGGANVLTF

V gene: TRBV28
clone size: many
J gene: TRBJ2-4
CDR3 protein: CASSFPLAKNIQYF

V gene: TRBV27
clone size: many
J gene: TRBJ1-5
CDR3 protein: CASSFGGNSNQPQHF

V gene: TRBV7-2
clone size: NA
J gene: TRBJ2-1
CDR3 protein: CASSLEGGGANEQFF

V gene: TRBV12-3/TRBV12-4
clone size: few
J gene: TRBJ1-4
CDR3 protein: CASSLGTGGSEKLFF

V gene: TRBV28
clone size: few
J gene: TRBJ2-1
CDR3 protein: CASSVAGSSYNEQFF

V gene: TRBV7-3
clone size: NA
J gene: TRBJ2-5
CDR3 protein: CASSLMGTTQETQYF

V gene: TRBV7-2
clone size: many
J gene: TRBJ1-4
CDR3 protein: CASSHFPTGEGEKLFF

V gene: TRBV4-3
clone size: few
J gene: TRBJ2-1
CDR3 protein: CASSQGVLWGNEQFF

V gene: TRBV2
clone size: few
J gene: TRBJ2-1
CDR3 protein: CATSGVARYNEQFF

V gene: TRBV7-2
clone size: NA
J gene: TRBJ2-2
CDR3 protein: CASSSDRVGRELFF

V gene: TRBV18
clone size: NA
J gene: TRBJ2-7
CDR3 protein: CASSPGREATYEQYF

V gene: TRBV12-3/TRBV12-4
clone size: many
J gene: TRBJ1-4
CDR3 protein: CASSLGAGRGHNEKLFF